This TCR beta chain was profiled in a study of T cells in Graves' hyperthyroidism and ophthalmopathy. Ten or more counts support this clonotype. Its antigen is still unknown. The CDR3 totals 16 residues. The V gene end was trimmed by 5 bases and the J gene end by 4 bases; junction bases not matched to a gene: 12. Study-wide results and limits: Model-based prediction identified ophthalmopathy a median approximately 6.2 months prior to its onset. Blood shared most expanded thyroid clonotypes above 0.001.

Researchers took RNA transcripts and amplified the TCR beta CDR3 regions from them. With the HTBI primer set, the TCR CDR3 went through a first round of RT-PCR. TCRdb re-called the multiplex PCR reads through MiXCR, storing one row per CDR3 protein. The table shows some 350,000 distinct CDR3 sequences, with approximately 25% occurring only once. This chain connects TRBV12-3 or TRBV12-4 to TRBJ2-7; 9 nucleotides align to TRBD2. This TCR was recovered from a man aged 50 or older with Graves' hyperthyroidism. Sequenced input: blood. The CDR3 protein is CASSNKWREGSYEQYF. CDR3 coding DNA: TGTGCCAGCAGTAATAAATGGCGGGAGGGATCTTACGAGCAGTACTTC.